This T cell receptor (beta chain) was identified during a study of blood T cell repertoires in COVID-19. Original methodology: Using reference gene primer amplification, nucleated cell counts were estimated. Libraries were prepared by immunoSEQ multiplex PCR; TCRdb keeps only in-frame clonotypes and omits some of them. The V and J calls and the clone size are those of that table, but D and trimming were determined from the DNA. This sample has 110,000 or so clones, with around 86% found just once. The CDR3 has 15 residues. The J segment lost 7 bases and the V segment lost 7 bases, leaving 12 bases of the junction unmatched. Germline V gene lookup returns CDR1 MNHEY and CDR2 SVGAGI.

V usage is TRBV6-5 and J usage is TRBJ2-1; 8 nucleotides align to TRBD1. The sequence was collected from a middle-aged man with acute or convalescent COVID-19. The sample taken for sequencing was peripheral blood. The CDR3 DNA reads TGTGCCAGCACTTTACCAAGACAGGGGTCAAATGAGCAGTTCTTC. This translates into CASTLPRQGSNEQFF.